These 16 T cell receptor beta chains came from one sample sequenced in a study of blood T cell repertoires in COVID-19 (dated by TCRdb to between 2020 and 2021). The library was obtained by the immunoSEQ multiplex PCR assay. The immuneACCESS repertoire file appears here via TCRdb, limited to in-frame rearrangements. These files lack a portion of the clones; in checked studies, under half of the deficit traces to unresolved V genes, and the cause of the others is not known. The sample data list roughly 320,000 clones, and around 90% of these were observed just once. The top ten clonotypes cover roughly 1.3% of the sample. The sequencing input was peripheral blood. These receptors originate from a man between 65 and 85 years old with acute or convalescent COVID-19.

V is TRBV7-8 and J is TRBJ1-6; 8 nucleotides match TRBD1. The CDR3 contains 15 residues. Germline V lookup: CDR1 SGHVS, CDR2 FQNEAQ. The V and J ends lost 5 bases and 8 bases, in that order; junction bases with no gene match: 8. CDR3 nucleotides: TGTGCCAGCAGCCGGACAGGGCAAAGGGATTCACCCCTCCACTTT. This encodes CASSRTGQRDSPLHF.

The CDR3 here is CASSHEDTGGYEQYF. DNA for the CDR3: TGCGCCAGCAGCCACGAAGATACAGGGGGCTACGAGCAGTACTTC. The rearrangement links TRBV4-1 to TRBJ2-7; 8 bases align to TRBD1. V lost 3 bases, J lost 3 bases, and 7 bases stayed unmatched. This CDR3 is built from 15 residues. Germline lookup yields CDR1 MGHRA and CDR2 YSYEKL.

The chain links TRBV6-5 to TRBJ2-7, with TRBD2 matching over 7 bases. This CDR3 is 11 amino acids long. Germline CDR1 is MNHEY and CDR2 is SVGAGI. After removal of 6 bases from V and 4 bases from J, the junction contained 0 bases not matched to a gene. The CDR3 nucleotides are TGTGCCAGCAGACTAGCGTACGAGCAGTACTTC. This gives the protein CASRLAYEQYF.

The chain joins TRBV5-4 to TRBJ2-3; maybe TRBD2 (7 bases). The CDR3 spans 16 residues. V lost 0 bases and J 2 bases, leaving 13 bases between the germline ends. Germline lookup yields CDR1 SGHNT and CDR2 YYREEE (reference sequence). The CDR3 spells CASSLAGGGSTDTQYF. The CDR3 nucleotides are TGTGCCAGCAGCTTGGCCGGCGGGGGCTCCACAGATACGCAGTATTTT.

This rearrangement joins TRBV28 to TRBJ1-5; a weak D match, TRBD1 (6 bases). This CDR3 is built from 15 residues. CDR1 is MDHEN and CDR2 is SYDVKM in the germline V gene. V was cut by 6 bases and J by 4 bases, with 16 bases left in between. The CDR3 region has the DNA TGTGCCAGCAGCAGTCCAGGGGTGGGTAATCAGCCCCAGCATTTT. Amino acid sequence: CASSSPGVGNQPQHF.

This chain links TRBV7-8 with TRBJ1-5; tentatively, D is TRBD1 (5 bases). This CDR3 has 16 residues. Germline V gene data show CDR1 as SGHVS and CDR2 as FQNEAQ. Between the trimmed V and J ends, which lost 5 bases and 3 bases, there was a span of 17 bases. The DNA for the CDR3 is TGTGCCAGCAGCCCACCGGGGGTAGGGGCCAATCAGCCCCAGCATTTT. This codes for CASSPPGVGANQPQHF. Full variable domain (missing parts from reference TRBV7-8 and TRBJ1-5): GAGVSQSPRYKVAKRGQDVALRCDPISGHVSLFWYQQALGQGPEFLTYFQNEAQLDKSGLPSDRFFAERPEGSVSTLKIQRTQQEDSAVYLCASSPPGVGANQPQHFGDGTRLSIL.

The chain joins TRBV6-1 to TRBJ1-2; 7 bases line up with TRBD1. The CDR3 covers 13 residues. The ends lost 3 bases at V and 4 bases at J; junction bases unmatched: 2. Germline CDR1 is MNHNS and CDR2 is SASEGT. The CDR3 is CASSETGTYGYTF. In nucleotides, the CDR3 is TGTGCCAGCAGTGAGACAGGGACCTATGGCTACACCTTC.

CDR3: CAWSVHRGGQETQYF. The DNA for the CDR3 is TGTGCCTGGAGTGTACACAGGGGAGGTCAAGAGACCCAGTACTTC. The chain carries TRBV30 and TRBJ2-5, with TRBD1 as a possible D gene (7 bases). Trimming removed 0 bases at V and 2 bases at J, with 13 bases between. This CDR3 contains 15 residues. Germline V CDR1 and CDR2: GTSNPN, SVGIG (reference sequence).

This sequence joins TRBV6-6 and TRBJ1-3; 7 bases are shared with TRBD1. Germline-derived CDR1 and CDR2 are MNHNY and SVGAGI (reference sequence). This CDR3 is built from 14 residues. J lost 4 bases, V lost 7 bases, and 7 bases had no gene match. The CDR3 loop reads CASIHTGVGNTIYF. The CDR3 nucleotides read TGTGCCAGCATCCATACAGGGGTGGGAAACACCATATATTTT.

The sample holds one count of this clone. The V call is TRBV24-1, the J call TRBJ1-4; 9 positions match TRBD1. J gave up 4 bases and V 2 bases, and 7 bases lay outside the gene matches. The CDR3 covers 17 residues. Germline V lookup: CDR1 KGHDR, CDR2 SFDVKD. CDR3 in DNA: TGTGCCACCAGTGATTCCGGACCGGGACAGGGTAATGAAAAACTGTTTTTT. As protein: CATSDSGPGQGNEKLFF.

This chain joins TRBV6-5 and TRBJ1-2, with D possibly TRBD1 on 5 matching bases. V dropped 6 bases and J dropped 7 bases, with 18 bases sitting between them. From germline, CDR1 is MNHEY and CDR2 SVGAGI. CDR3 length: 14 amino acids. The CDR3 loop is CASRARGRAGGYTF. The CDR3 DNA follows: TGTGCCAGCAGGGCCCGGGGGAGGGCGGGTGGCTACACCTTC.

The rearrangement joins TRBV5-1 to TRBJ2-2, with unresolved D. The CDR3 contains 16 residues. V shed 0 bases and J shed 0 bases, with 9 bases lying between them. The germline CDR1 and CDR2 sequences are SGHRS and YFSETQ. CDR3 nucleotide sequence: TGCGCCAGCAGCTTGGTCTCGCAGACGAACACCGGGGAGCTGTTTTTT. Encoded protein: CASSLVSQTNTGELFF.

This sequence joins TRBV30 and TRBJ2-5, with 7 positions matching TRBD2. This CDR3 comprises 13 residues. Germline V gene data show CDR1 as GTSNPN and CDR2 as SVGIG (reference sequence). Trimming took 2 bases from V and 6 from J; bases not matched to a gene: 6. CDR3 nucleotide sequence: TGTGCCTGGAGTCTACCCGGGGGGAAGACCCAGTACTTC. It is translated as CAWSLPGGKTQYF.

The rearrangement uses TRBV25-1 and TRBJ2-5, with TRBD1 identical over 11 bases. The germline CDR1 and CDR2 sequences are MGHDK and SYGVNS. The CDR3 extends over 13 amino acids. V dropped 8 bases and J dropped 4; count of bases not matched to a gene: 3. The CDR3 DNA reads TGTGCCAGCGGACAGGGGGCTGGAGAGACCCAGTACTTC. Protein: CASGQGAGETQYF. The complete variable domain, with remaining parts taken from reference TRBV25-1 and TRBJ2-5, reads EADIYQTPRYLVIGTGKKITLECSQTMGHDKMYWYQQDPGMELHLIHYSYGVNSTEKGDLSSESTVSRIRTEHFPLTLESARPSHTSQYLCASGQGAGETQYFGPGTRLLVL.

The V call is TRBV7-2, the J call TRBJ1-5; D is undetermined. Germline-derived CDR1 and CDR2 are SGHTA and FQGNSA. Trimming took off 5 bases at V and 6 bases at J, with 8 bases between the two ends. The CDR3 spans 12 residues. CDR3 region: CASSPPGQPQHF. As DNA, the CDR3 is TGTGCCAGCAGCCCCCCGGGTCAGCCCCAGCATTTT.

The CDR3: CAWSRTGRSGANVLTF. The DNA of the CDR3 is TGTGCCTGGAGCCGGACAGGGAGGTCTGGGGCCAACGTCCTGACTTTC. The gene calls are TRBV30 and TRBJ2-6; 8 bases are shared with TRBD1. This CDR3 comprises 16 residues. Per the germline V gene, CDR1 is GTSNPN and CDR2 is SVGIG (reference sequence). V was clipped by 3 bases and J by 1 base; unmatched bases: 5. The full variable domain, in which reference TRBV30 and TRBJ2-6 provide the parts outside the CDR3, is SQTIHQWPATLVQPVGSPLSLECTVEGTSNPNLYWYRQAAGRGLQLLFYSVGIGQISSEVPQNLSASRPQDRQFILSSKKLLLSDSGFYLCAWSRTGRSGANVLTFGAGSRLTVL.